The entry that follows covers one T cell receptor beta chain sequence. Its antigen remains unknown. This CDR3 spans 14 amino acids. Germline V gene sequence: CDR1 MGHRA, CDR2 YSYEKL. Between the trimmed V and J ends, which lost 4 bases and 0 bases, there was a span of 9 bases. These data come from a study of cytomegalovirus exposure and HLA in healthy donors. Study information: Unique TCR beta sequences numbering 117 million came from around 180 million T cells in an earlier analysis.

Findings and limits, study-wide: Immune exposure information comprised only CMV serostatus.

A multiplex PCR was run with 60 Vbeta primers and 13 Jbeta primers. TCRdb's copy holds only in-frame clones and misses some; the assay was immunoSEQ multiplex PCR. The sample lists 95,000 to 100,000 clones; roughly 85% were seen once. The TCR comes from a young man in good health and CMV-seronegative. The chain couples TRBV4-1 to TRBJ1-2; D is perhaps TRBD1 (5 bases). The specimen was PBMCs. The CDR3 DNA reads TGCGCCAGCAGCCCGGGACTGACTAACTATGGCTACACCTTC. Translated, it gives CASSPGLTNYGYTF.